A selection of T cell receptor beta chains follows, all from one sample in a study of cytomegalovirus exposure and HLA in healthy donors. Sequencing used immunoSEQ multiplex PCR; TCRdb keeps in-frame clones, though not all of them. This table has roughly 77,000 clones, around 67% appearing once. The sample was PBMCs. These receptor sequences come from a woman aged 45-59 years in good health and CMV-seropositive. Both conserved end residues are part of each CDR3. A D gene is named only where the DNA matches it firmly. Clone size is stated in some rows and not others, as once, few, many or a class when expanded.

v_call: TRBV5-6; d_call: TRBD2; j_call: TRBJ2-3; clone_size: once; cdr3_nt: TGTGCCAGCAAGGAGGCCAGCGGGGGACGAGATACGCAGTATTTT; cdr3_aa: CASKEASGGRDTQYF
v_call: TRBV6-6; d_call: TRBD1; j_call: TRBJ2-5; clone_size: .; cdr3_nt: TGTGCCAGCAGGGCTACAGGGGTACGATCGCGGGAGACCCAGTACTTC; cdr3_aa: CASRATGVRSRETQYF
v_call: TRBV9; d_call: .; j_call: TRBJ1-2; clone_size: few; cdr3_nt: TGTGCCAGCAGCAAGGACAGCTACCTAAACTATGGCTACACCTTC; cdr3_aa: CASSKDSYLNYGYTF
v_call: TRBV27; d_call: .; j_call: TRBJ2-5; clone_size: .; cdr3_nt: TGTGCCAGCAGTTTAATAGGGGCAGAGACCCAGTACTTC; cdr3_aa: CASSLIGAETQYF
v_call: TRBV6-1; d_call: .; j_call: TRBJ2-1; clone_size: .; cdr3_nt: TGTGCCAGCGGGGGCGAATTTATTGGTGAGCAGTTCTTC; cdr3_aa: CASGGEFIGEQFF
v_call: TRBV6-6; d_call: .; j_call: TRBJ1-5; clone_size: .; cdr3_nt: TGTGCCAGCACCCCCACTGCGGGTCAGCCCCAGCATTTT; cdr3_aa: CASTPTAGQPQHF
v_call: TRBV18; d_call: .; j_call: TRBJ1-6; clone_size: .; cdr3_nt: TGTGCCAGCTCACGTACCAATCTACAGGGAAATTCACCCCTCCACTTT; cdr3_aa: CASSRTNLQGNSPLHF
v_call: TRBV9; d_call: .; j_call: TRBJ2-5; clone_size: .; cdr3_nt: TGTGCCAGCAGCGTGGGGGGGGCCTTGGAGACCCAGTACTTC; cdr3_aa: CASSVGGALETQYF
v_call: TRBV28; d_call: TRBD2; j_call: TRBJ2-5; clone_size: .; cdr3_nt: TGTGCCAGCAGTTTCCTAGCGGGGGGTGGTGAGACCCAGTACTTC; cdr3_aa: CASSFLAGGGETQYF
v_call: TRBV7-9; d_call: .; j_call: TRBJ1-2; clone_size: .; cdr3_nt: TGTGCCAGCAGCTCAGGATTTACTAACTATGGCTACACCTTC; cdr3_aa: CASSSGFTNYGYTF
v_call: TRBV18; d_call: .; j_call: TRBJ2-5; clone_size: .; cdr3_nt: TGTGCCAGCTCACCACCTGTGGGAGTCCAAGAGACCCAGTACTTC; cdr3_aa: CASSPPVGVQETQYF